These 5 T cell receptor beta chains share one sample of origin, sequenced in a study of T cell responses to AZD1222 COVID-19 vaccine. The data were produced by immunoSEQ multiplex PCR, yet TCRdb's version contains in-frame clones alone and is incomplete. The sample consists of approximately 140,000 clones, roughly 92% of them appearing once. Sequences were derived from peripheral blood, sampled on day 0 of AZD1222 vaccination. The receptors come from an adult in good health.

This chain links TRBV5-4 with TRBJ2-5, with D possibly being TRBD1 or TRBD2 (5 bases each). V dropped 5 bases and J dropped 5 bases, with 16 bases sitting between them. The CDR3 has 14 residues. Germline values: CDR1 SGHNT, CDR2 YYREEE (reference sequence). The CDR3 protein is CASRGPGPGETQYF. The CDR3 DNA follows: TGTGCCAGCAGGGGTCCGGGACCGGGGGAGACCCAGTACTTC.

This sequence joins TRBV5-8 and TRBJ2-2, with TRBD2 matching over 13 bases. Germline V gene lookup returns CDR1 SGHTS and CDR2 YDEGEE. CDR3 length equals 15 residues. V shed 3 bases and J 7 bases; nucleotides not matched to a gene: 3. The CDR3 loop reads CASSWRTSGSGELFF. Written as DNA, the CDR3 is TGTGCCAGCAGCTGGAGGACTAGCGGGAGCGGGGAGCTGTTTTTT.

The CDR3 region has the DNA TGTGCCAGCAGTGAAGCGGTGGGTACCGGGGAGCTGTTTTTT. Protein: CASSEAVGTGELFF. The rearrangement uses TRBV6-1 and TRBJ2-2; D is unresolved. V lost 0 bases to trimming and J lost 5 bases, with 7 bases between them. Germline CDR1 and CDR2: MNHNS and SASEGT. The CDR3 extends over 14 amino acids.

The V gene is TRBV7-9, the J gene TRBJ2-1; TRBD2 aligns across 10 bases. From germline, CDR1 is SEHNR and CDR2 FQNEAQ (reference sequence). J lost 8 bases, V lost 3 bases, and 10 bases had no gene match. The CDR3 spans 16 residues. The CDR3 DNA sequence: TGTGCCAGCAGCTTCGTACTAGCGGGATTTATCCATGAGCAGTTCTTC. It specifies CASSFVLAGFIHEQFF.

The gene calls are TRBV7-6 and TRBJ1-6; perhaps TRBD1 as D (6 bases). The V end lost 4 bases, the J end lost 11 bases, and 18 bases lay between the germline ends. The CDR3 runs 15 residues. Germline CDR1 and CDR2: SGHVS and FNYEAQ. The CDR3 DNA follows: TGTGCCAGCAGCTACTCGGACAGAGGGGTTACACCCCTCCACTTT. It codes for CASSYSDRGVTPLHF.